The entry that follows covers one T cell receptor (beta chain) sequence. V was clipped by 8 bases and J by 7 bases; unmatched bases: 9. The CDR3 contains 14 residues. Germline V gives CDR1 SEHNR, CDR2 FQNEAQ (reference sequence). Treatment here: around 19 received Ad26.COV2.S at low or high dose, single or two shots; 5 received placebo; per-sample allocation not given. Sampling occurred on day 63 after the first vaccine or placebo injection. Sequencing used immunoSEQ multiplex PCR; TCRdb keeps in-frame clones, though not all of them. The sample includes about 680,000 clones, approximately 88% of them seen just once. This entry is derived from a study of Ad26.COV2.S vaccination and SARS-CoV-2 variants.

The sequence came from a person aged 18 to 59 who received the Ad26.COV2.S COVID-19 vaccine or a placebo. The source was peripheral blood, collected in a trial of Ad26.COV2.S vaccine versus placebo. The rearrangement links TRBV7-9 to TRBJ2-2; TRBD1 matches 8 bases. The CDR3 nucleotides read TGTGCCAGCCGAGACAGGGGAGGAGACGGGGAGCTGTTTTTT. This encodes CASRDRGGDGELFF. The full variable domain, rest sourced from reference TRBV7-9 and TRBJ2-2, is DTGVSQNPRHKITKRGQNVTFRCDPISEHNRLYWYRQTLGQGPEFLTYFQNEAQLEKSRLLSDRFSAERPKGSFSTLEIQRTEQGDSAMYLCASRDRGGDGELFFGEGSRLTVL.